This T cell receptor beta chain stems from a study of blood T cell repertoires in COVID-19. Trimming removed 2 bases at V and 6 bases at J, with 8 bases between. From germline, CDR1 is KGHSH and CDR2 LQKENI. The CDR3 sequence is 13 residues long. Produced via immunoSEQ multiplex PCR; TCRdb's table is partial and in-frame only. The data show about 440,000 clones, nearly 90% seen once. This rearrangement joins TRBV18 to TRBJ2-1, with a possible D match to TRBD1 (6 bases). This receptor was obtained from a woman aged 18-29 years with acute COVID-19. Material: PBMCs or T cells enriched from blood (not recorded which). Here the CDR3 DNA reads TGTGCCAGCTCACCAGGACAGCCCAATGAGCAGTTCTTC. Translation: CASSPGQPNEQFF.